This T cell receptor (gamma chain) is drawn from a study of Vδ1+ human thymocytes. Findings of the study overall: Highly polyclonal TRG and TRD repertoires with Gaussian CDR3 length distributions appeared in thymus.

This CDR3 has 12 residues. Trimming cost V 0 bases and J 9 bases; bases outside gene matches: 5. Germline CDR1 and CDR2: VTNTFY and YDVSTARD (reference sequence). The template was reverse-transcribed extracted RNA. The CDR3 regions were amplified by multiplex PCR from V-gene primers to a constant-region primer. TCRdb re-called the multiplex PCR reads through CATT. The repertoire holds more than 35,000 gamma-chain clones, 20% seen once, with 1.9% in the top ten. This clone was seen a few times. Its antigen is unidentified. This may arise from a read error, as a much more abundant clone is one base away. This TCR was sampled from a girl under three years old who had congenital heart surgery. Sequenced sample: Vdelta1+ gamma-delta thymocytes from the thymus. Subset defined: FACS-sorted CD3+ TCRalphabeta- TCRVdelta1+ TCRVdelta2- thymocytes. The chain uses TRGV3 and TRGJ1 or TRGJ2. DNA for the CDR3: TGTGCCACCTGGGACAGGCCGTTTAAGAAACTCTTT. As protein: CATWDRPFKKLF.